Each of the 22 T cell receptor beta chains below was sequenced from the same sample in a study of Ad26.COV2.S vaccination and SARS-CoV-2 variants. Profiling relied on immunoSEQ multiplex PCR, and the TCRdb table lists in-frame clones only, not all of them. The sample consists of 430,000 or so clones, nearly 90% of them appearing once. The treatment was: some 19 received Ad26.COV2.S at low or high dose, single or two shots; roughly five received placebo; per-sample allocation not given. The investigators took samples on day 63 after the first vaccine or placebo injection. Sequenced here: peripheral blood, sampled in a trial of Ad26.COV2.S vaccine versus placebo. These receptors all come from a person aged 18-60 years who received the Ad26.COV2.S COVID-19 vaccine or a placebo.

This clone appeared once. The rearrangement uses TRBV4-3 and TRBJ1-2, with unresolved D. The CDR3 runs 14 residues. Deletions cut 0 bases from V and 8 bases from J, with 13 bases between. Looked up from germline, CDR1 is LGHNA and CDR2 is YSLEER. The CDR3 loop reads CASSQDGFGVGYTF. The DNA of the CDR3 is TGCGCCAGCAGCCAAGACGGATTCGGGGTCGGCTACACCTTC.

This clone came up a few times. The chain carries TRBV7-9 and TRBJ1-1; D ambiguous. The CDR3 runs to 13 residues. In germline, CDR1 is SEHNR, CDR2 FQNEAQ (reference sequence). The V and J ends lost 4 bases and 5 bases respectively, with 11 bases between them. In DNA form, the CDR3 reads TGTGCCAGCAGCTCCGGAACGGGGACTGAAGCTTTCTTT. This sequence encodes CASSSGTGTEAFF.

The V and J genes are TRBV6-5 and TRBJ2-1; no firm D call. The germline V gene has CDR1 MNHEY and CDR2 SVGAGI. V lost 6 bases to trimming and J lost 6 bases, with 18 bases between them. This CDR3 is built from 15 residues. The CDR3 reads CASRRRTDPLNEQFF. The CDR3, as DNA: TGTGCCAGCAGACGACGGACGGACCCCCTCAATGAGCAGTTCTTC.

The CDR3 loop is CGGARDNSPLHF. In DNA form, the CDR3 reads TGTGGCGGGGCGCGGGATAATTCACCCCTCCACTTT. The rearrangement uses TRBV30 and TRBJ1-6; D is possibly TRBD1 (5 bases). This CDR3 contains 12 residues. CDR1 is GTSNPN, CDR2 SVGIG, per germline (reference sequence).

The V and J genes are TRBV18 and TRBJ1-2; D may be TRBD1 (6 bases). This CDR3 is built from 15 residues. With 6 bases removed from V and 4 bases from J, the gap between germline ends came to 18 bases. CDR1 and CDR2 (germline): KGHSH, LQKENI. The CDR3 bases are TGTGCCAGCTCCGAGGTCAGGGGAGAGGGCTATGGCTACACCTTC. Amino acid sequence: CASSEVRGEGYGYTF.

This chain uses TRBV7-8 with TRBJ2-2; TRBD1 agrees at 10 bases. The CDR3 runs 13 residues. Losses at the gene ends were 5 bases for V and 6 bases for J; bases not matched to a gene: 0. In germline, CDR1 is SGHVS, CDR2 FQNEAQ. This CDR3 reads CASSGTGAGELFF. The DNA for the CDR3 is TGTGCCAGCAGCGGGACAGGGGCCGGGGAGCTGTTTTTT.

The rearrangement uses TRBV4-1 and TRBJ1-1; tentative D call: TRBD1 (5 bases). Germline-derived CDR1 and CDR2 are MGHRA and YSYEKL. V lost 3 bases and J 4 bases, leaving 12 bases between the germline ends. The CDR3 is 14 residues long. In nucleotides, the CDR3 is TGCGCCAGCAGCCAGAGAGGGGTGGGCACTGAAGCTTTCTTT. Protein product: CASSQRGVGTEAFF.

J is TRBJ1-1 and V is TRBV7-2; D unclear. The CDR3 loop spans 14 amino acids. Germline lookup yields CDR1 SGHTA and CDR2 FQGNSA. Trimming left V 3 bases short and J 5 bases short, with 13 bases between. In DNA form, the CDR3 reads TGTGCCAGCAGCTTTGATCTCTCGAGTACTGAAGCTTTCTTT. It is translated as CASSFDLSSTEAFF. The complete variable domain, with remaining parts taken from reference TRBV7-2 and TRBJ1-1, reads GAGVSQSPSNKVTEKGKDVELRCDPISGHTALYWYRQSLGQGLEFLIYFQGNSAPDKSGLPSDRFSAERTGGSVSTLTIQRTQQEDSAVYLCASSFDLSSTEAFFGQGTRLTVV.

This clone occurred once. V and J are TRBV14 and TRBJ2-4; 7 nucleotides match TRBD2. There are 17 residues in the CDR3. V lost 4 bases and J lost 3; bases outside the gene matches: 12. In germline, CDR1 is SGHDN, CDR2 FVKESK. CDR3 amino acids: CASSRGGLASVKNIQYF. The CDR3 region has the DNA TGTGCCAGCAGCCGGGGAGGGCTAGCGAGCGTCAAAAACATTCAGTACTTC.

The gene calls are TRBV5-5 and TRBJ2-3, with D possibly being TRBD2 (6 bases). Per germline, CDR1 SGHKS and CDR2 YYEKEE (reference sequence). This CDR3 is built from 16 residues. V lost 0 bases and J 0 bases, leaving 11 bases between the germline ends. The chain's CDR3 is CASSLVVAVSTDTQYF. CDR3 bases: TGTGCCAGCAGCTTGGTAGTAGCGGTTAGCACAGATACGCAGTATTTT. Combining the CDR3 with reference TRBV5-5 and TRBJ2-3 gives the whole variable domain DAGVTQSPTHLIKTRGQQVTLRCSPISGHKSVSWYQQVLGQGPQFIFQYYEKEERGRGNFPDRFSARQFPNYSSELNVNALLLGDSALYLCASSLVVAVSTDTQYFGPGTRLTVL.

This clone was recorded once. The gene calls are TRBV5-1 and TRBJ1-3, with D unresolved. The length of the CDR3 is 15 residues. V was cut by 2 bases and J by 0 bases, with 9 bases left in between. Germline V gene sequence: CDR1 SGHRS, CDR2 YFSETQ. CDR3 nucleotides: TGCGCCAGCAGCTTAGGGAGCCTCTCTGGAAACACCATATATTTT. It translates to CASSLGSLSGNTIYF.

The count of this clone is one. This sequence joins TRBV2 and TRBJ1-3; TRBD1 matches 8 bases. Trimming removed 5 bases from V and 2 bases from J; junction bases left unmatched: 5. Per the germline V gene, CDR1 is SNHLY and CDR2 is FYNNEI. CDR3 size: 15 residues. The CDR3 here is CASSRTGRTGNTIYF. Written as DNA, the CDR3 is TGTGCCAGCAGTCGGACAGGGAGGACTGGAAACACCATATATTTT. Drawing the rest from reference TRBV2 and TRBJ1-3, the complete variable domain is EPEVTQTPSHQVTQMGQEVILRCVPISNHLYFYWYRQILGQKVEFLVSFYNNEISEKSEIFDDQFSVERPDGSNFTLKIRSTKLEDSAMYFCASSRTGRTGNTIYFGEGSWLTVV.

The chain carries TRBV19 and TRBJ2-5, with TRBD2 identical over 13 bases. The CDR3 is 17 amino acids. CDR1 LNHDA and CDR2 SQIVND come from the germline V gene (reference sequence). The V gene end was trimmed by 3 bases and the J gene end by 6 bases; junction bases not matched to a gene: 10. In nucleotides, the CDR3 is TGTGCCAGTAGTATTAGGACTAGCGGGGGTAAGATGAAGACCCAGTACTTC. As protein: CASSIRTSGGKMKTQYF.

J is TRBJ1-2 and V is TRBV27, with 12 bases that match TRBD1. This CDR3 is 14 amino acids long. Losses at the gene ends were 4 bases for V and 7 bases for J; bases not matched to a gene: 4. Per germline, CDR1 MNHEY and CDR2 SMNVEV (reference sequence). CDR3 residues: CASSWDRGHGGYTF. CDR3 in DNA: TGTGCCAGCAGTTGGGACAGGGGGCATGGTGGCTACACCTTC.

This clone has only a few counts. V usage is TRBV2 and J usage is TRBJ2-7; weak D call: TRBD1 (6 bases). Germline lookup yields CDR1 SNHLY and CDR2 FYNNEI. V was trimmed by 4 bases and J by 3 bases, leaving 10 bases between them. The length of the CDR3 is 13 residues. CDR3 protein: CASSGTALYEQYF. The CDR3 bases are TGTGCCAGCAGTGGGACAGCGCTCTACGAGCAGTACTTC. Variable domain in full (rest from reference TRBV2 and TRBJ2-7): EPEVTQTPSHQVTQMGQEVILRCVPISNHLYFYWYRQILGQKVEFLVSFYNNEISEKSEIFDDQFSVERPDGSNFTLKIRSTKLEDSAMYFCASSGTALYEQYFGPGTRLTVT.

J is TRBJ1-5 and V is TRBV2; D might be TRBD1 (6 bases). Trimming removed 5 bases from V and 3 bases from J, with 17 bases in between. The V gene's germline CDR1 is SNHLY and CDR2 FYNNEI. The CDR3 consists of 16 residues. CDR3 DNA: TGTGCCAGCAGTAACCAAGATACAGGGCCCAATCAGCCCCAGCATTTT. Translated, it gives CASSNQDTGPNQPQHF. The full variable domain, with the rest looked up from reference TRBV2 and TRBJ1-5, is EPEVTQTPSHQVTQMGQEVILRCVPISNHLYFYWYRQILGQKVEFLVSFYNNEISEKSEIFDDQFSVERPDGSNFTLKIRSTKLEDSAMYFCASSNQDTGPNQPQHFGDGTRLSIL.

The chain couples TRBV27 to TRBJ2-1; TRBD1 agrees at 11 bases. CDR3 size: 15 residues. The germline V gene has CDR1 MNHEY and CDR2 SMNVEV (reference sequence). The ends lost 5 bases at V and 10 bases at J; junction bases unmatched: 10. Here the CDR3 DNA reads TGTGCCAGCAGTCCCTTAGGGACAGGGGGGCGGGAGCAGTTCTTC. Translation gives CASSPLGTGGREQFF.

CDR3 loop: CASSWKADNKFF. The CDR3, as DNA: TGTGCCAGTAGTTGGAAGGCGGACAACAAGTTCTTC. This chain connects TRBV19 to TRBJ2-1; D possibly corresponds to TRBD1 (5 bases). The germline CDR1 and CDR2 sequences are LNHDA and SQIVND (reference sequence). The CDR3 has 12 amino acids. Trimming pared 5 bases from V and 14 bases from J, leaving 16 bases between.

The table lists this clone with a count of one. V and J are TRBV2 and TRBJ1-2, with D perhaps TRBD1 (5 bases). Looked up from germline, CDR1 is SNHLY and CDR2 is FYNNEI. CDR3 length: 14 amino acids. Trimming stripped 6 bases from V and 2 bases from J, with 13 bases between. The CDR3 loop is CASRGDLQNYGYTF. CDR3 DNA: TGTGCCAGCAGGGGGGACCTCCAAAACTATGGCTACACCTTC.

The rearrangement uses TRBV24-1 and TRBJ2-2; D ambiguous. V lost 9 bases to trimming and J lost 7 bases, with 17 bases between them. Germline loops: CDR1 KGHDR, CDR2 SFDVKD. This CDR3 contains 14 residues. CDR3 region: CATGQSAGDGELFF. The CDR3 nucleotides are TGTGCCACCGGTCAATCCGCTGGGGACGGGGAGCTGTTTTTT.

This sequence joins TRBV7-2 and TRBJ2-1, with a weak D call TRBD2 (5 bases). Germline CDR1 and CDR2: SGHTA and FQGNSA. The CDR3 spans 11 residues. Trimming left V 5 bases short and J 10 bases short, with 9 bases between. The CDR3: CASSHSGEQFF. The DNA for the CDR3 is TGTGCCAGCAGCCACAGCGGCGAGCAGTTCTTC.

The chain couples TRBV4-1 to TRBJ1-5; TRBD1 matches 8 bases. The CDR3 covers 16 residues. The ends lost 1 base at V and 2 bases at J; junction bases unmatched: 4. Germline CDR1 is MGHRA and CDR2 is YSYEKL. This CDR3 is CASSQVGQDRNQPQHF. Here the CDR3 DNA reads TGCGCCAGCAGCCAAGTGGGACAGGATCGCAATCAGCCCCAGCATTTT.